These T cell receptor beta chains were read from a single sample in a study of T cell responses to AZD1222 COVID-19 vaccine. Generated by immunoSEQ multiplex PCR, the TCRdb table keeps only in-frame clones and is missing some. The sample lists 70,000 or so clones; about three quarters were seen once. This specimen was peripheral blood, taken on day 0 of AZD1222 vaccination. Receptors were obtained from an adult in good health. Each CDR3 is given with its conserved first and last residue. The D gene is left open where the match is weak. The size of a clone is reported for some rows only, either as once, few or many, or as a class for expanded clones.

J gene,D gene,V gene,clone size,CDR3 protein,CDR3 DNA
TRBJ1-4,.,TRBV30,.,CAWSVHRDNEKLFF,TGTGCCTGGAGTGTACACAGGGATAATGAAAAACTGTTTTTT
TRBJ2-1,.,TRBV7-9,.,CASVGDGPHDEQFF,TGTGCCAGCGTGGGGGATGGGCCACACGATGAGCAGTTCTTC
TRBJ2-7,TRBD1,TRBV5-1,.,CASSLGTGKFYEQYF,TGCGCCAGCAGCTTAGGGACAGGAAAATTCTACGAGCAGTACTTC
TRBJ1-5,.,TRBV5-5,.,CASSAGHILSNQPQHF,TGTGCCAGCAGCGCGGGACACATCCTTAGCAATCAGCCCCAGCATTTT
TRBJ1-1,TRBD1,TRBV10-3,.,CAISAQGGNTEAFF,TGTGCCATCAGTGCACAGGGGGGGAACACTGAAGCTTTCTTT
TRBJ2-1,.,TRBV5-1,.,CASSLEQPYNEQFF,TGCGCCAGCAGCTTGGAGCAGCCATACAATGAGCAGTTCTTC
TRBJ2-3,.,TRBV6-1,.,CASSEAQGPDTQYF,TGTGCCAGCAGTGAAGCGCAGGGCCCAGATACGCAGTATTTT
TRBJ2-3,TRBD1,TRBV2,.,CASRQGVRGSSTQYF,TGTGCCAGCAGGCAGGGGGTCAGGGGCAGTAGTACGCAGTATTTT
TRBJ1-1,TRBD1,TRBV6-6,.,CASSPYPRQGARTEAFF,TGTGCCAGCAGTCCATATCCGAGACAGGGGGCGAGGACTGAAGCTTTCTTT
TRBJ2-2,.,TRBV5-1,.,CASSPERGFRGELFF,TGCGCCAGCAGCCCCGAGAGAGGTTTTCGTGGGGAGCTGTTTTTT
TRBJ2-1,.,TRBV5-4,.,CASSSGGAKALNEQFF,TGTGCCAGCAGCTCAGGCGGGGCCAAGGCGCTCAATGAGCAGTTCTTC
TRBJ1-4,TRBD1,TRBV5-1,.,CASSSGQGISEKLFF,TGCGCCAGCAGCAGCGGACAGGGTATAAGCGAAAAACTGTTTTTT
TRBJ1-5,.,TRBV6-1,.,CASSEVGGAGGNQPQHF,TGTGCCAGCAGTGAAGTGGGGGGGGCCGGAGGCAATCAGCCCCAGCATTTT
TRBJ1-5,.,TRBV18,few,CASSPGRDQPQHF,TGTGCCAGCTCACCAGGGAGGGATCAGCCCCAGCATTTT
TRBJ1-3,.,TRBV4-1,.,CASSRSQVTSGNTIYF,TGCGCCAGCAGCCGGTCACAGGTCACCTCTGGAAACACCATATATTTT
TRBJ2-3,.,TRBV5-5,.,CASILELGGKGTDTQYF,TGTGCCAGCATCCTCGAACTGGGGGGAAAGGGCACAGATACGCAGTATTTT
TRBJ1-1,.,TRBV2,.,CADRAGLLTEAFF,TGTGCGGATCGGGCAGGGTTGTTGACTGAAGCTTTCTTT
TRBJ1-5,.,TRBV15,.,CATSRDRGSDQPQHF,TGTGCCACCAGCAGAGATAGGGGGTCTGATCAGCCCCAGCATTTT
TRBJ2-5,.,TRBV9,.,CASSPQGRGREETQYF,TGTGCCAGCAGCCCCCAGGGTAGGGGGAGGGAAGAGACCCAGTACTTC
TRBJ2-3,TRBD1,TRBV30,.,CAFTPGQLTDTQYF,TGTGCCTTCACTCCGGGACAGCTCACAGATACGCAGTATTTT
TRBJ1-4,.,TRBV28,few,CASSLIRNEKLFF,TGTGCCAGCAGTTTAATCAGAAATGAAAAACTGTTTTTT
TRBJ1-5,.,TRBV6-5,.,CASSYSAPGFGQPQHF,TGTGCCAGCAGTTACTCGGCTCCAGGGTTCGGACAGCCCCAGCATTTT
TRBJ2-5,.,TRBV6-6,once,CASSYLVTGLETQYF,TGTGCCAGCAGTTACCTCGTCACAGGGTTGGAGACCCAGTACTTC
TRBJ1-5,.,TRBV28,.,CASSLLGNQPQHF,TGTGCCAGCAGTTTACTTGGGAATCAGCCCCAGCATTTT
TRBJ2-4,.,TRBV3-1/TRBV3-2,.,CASSQERHAKNIQYF,TGTGCCAGCAGCCAAGAGCGACACGCCAAAAACATTCAGTACTTC
TRBJ2-5,.,TRBV7-9,once,CASSLEAGMGETQYF,TGTGCCAGCAGCTTAGAGGCGGGGATGGGGGAGACCCAGTACTTC
TRBJ1-5,.,TRBV3-1/TRBV3-2,.,CASSQLVNQPQHF,TGTGCCAGCAGCCAACTGGTAAATCAGCCCCAGCATTTT
TRBJ2-7,TRBD1,TRBV27,.,CASSTDRVSYEQYF,TGTGCCAGCAGTACAGACAGGGTTTCGTACGAGCAGTACTTC
TRBJ2-7,TRBD1,TRBV6-6,.,CASNLDRVDEQYF,TGTGCCAGCAACCTGGACAGGGTCGACGAGCAGTACTTC